This TCR beta chain was sequenced for a study of blood T cell repertoires in COVID-19. Assay used: immunoSEQ multiplex PCR; TCRdb lists only in-frame clones, some missing. The sample has approximately 300,000 clones; around nine tenths are singletons. The CDR3 length is 14 residues. Per germline, CDR1 SGHTA and CDR2 FQGTGA. With 6 bases clipped from V and 3 bases from J, the junction kept 7 bases outside the gene matches. The TCR sequence derives from a woman aged 25-40 years who had recovered from COVID-19. The sample consisted of PBMCs or T cells enriched from blood (not recorded which). The chain couples TRBV7-3 to TRBJ1-1; 7 nucleotides line up with TRBD1. In DNA form, the CDR3 reads TGTGCCAGCAGGAAGACAGGGAAGGACACTGAAGCTTTCTTT. Translation: CASRKTGKDTEAFF.